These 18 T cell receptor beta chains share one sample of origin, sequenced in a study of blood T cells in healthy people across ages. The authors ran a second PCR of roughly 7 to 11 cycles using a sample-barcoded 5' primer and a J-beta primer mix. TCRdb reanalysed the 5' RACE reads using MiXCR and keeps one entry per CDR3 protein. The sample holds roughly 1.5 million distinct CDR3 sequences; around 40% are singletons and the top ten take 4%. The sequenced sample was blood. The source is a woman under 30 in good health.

The chain's CDR3 is CASSLVPGTETVQFF. CDR3 DNA: TGTGCCAGCAGCTTGGTGCCCGGGACCGAGACTGTGCAGTTCTTC. The gene calls are TRBV7-2 and TRBJ2-1; D could derive from TRBD1 or TRBD2 (5 bases each). CDR1 and CDR2 from the germline V gene are SGHTA and FQGNSA. The V end was cut by 3 bases, the J end by 12 bases, with 21 bases between. There are 15 residues in the CDR3.

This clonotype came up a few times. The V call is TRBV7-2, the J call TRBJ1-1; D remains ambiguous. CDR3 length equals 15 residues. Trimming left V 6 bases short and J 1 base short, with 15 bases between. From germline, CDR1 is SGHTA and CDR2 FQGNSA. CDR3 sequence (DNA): TGTGCCAGCAGGCTTAGGGCCTCGGGGAACACTGAAGCTTTCTTT. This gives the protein CASRLRASGNTEAFF. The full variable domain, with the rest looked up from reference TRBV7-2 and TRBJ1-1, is GAGVSQSPSNKVTEKGKDVELRCDPISGHTALYWYRQSLGQGLEFLIYFQGNSAPDKSGLPSDRFSAERTGGSVSTLTIQRTQQEDSAVYLCASRLRASGNTEAFFGQGTRLTVV.

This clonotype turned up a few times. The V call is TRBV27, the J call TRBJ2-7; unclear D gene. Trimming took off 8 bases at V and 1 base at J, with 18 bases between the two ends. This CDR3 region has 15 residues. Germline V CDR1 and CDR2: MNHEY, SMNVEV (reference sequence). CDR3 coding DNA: TGTGCCAGCGCCATCGGCCTACCGCAATCCTACGAGCAGTACTTC. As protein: CASAIGLPQSYEQYF.

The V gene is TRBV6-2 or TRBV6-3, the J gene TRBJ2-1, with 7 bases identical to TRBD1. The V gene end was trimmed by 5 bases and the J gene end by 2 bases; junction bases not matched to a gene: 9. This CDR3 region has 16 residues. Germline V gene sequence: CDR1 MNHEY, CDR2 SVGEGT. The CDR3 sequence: CASSASGQPTYNEQFF. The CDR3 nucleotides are TGTGCCAGCAGTGCTTCGGGACAGCCCACCTACAATGAGCAGTTCTTC.

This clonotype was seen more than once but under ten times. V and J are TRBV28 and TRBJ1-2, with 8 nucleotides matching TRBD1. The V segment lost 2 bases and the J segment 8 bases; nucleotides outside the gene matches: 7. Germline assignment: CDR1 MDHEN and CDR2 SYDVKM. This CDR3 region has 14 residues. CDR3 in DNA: TGTGCCAGCAGTTTAGGTCGGACAGGGAACGGCTACACCTTC. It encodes CASSLGRTGNGYTF.

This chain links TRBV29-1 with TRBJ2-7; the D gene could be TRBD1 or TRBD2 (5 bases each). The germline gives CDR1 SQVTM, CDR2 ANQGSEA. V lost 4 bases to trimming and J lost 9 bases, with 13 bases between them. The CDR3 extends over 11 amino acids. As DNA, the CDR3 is TGCAGCGTTGGTGAGGGGACGGGGCAGTACTTC. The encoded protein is CSVGEGTGQYF.

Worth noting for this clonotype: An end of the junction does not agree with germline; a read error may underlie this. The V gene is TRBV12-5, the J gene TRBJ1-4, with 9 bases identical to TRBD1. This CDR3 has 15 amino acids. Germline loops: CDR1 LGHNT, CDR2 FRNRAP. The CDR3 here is CASGLTGGPNEKLFF. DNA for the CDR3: TGTGCTAGTGGCCTCACAGGGGGCCCTAATGAAAAACTGTTCTTT.

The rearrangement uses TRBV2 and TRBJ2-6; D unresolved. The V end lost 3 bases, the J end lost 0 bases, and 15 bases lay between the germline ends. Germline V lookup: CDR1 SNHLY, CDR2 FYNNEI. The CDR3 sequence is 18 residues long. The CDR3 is CASSDRVRSSSGANVLTF. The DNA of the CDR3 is TGTGCCAGCAGTGATCGAGTGAGGAGTAGCTCTGGGGCCAACGTCCTGACTTTC.

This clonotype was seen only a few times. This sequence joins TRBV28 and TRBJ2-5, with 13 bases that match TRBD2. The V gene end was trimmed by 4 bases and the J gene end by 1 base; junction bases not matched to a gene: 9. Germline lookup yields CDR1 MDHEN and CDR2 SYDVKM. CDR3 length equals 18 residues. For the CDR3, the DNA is TGTGCCAGCAGTTCCCCCGGGACTAGCGGGATCCTCCAAGAGACCCAGTACTTC. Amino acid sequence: CASSSPGTSGILQETQYF.

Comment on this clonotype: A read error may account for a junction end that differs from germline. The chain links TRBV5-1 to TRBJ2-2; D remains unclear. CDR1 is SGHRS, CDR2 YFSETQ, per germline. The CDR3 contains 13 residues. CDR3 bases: TGCGTCAGCAGCAGACAAAACACCGGGGAGCTGTTTTTT. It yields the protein CVSSRQNTGELFF.

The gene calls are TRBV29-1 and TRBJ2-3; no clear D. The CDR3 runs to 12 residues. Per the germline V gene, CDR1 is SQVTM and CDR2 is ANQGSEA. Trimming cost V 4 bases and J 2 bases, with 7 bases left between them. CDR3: CSVGRNTDTQYF. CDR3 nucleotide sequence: TGCAGCGTTGGACGGAACACAGATACGCAGTATTTT.

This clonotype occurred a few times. The CDR3 reads CASSQDRTPTGELFF. The CDR3, as DNA: TGTGCCAGCAGCCAAGATCGGACTCCAACCGGGGAGCTGTTTTTT. This sequence joins TRBV4-2 and TRBJ2-2; tentatively, D is TRBD2 (5 bases). The germline V gene has CDR1 LGHNA and CDR2 YNFKEQ. This CDR3 spans 15 amino acids. The V gene lost 0 bases and the J gene lost 5 bases, with 10 bases spanning the gap.

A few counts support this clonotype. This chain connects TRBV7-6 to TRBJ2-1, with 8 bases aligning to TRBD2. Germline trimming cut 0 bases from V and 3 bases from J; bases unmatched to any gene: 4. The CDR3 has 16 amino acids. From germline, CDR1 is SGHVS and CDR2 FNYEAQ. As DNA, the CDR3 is TGTGCCAGCAGCTTAGCGGCGCGGGGGGACTACAATGAGCAGTTCTTC. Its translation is CASSLAARGDYNEQFF.

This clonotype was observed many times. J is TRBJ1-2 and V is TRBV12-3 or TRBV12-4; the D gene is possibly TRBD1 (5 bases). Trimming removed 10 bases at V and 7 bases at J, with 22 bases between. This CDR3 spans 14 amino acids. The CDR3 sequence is CATQLDSFVGGYTF. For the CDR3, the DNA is TGTGCCACCCAGCTAGACAGTTTCGTAGGTGGCTACACCTTC.

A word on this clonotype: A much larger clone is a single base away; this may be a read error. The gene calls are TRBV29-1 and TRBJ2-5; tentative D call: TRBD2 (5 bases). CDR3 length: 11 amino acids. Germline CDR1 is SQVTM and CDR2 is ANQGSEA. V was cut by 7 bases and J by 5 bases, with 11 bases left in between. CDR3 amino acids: CSAHGEETQYF. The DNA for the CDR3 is TGCAGCGCGCACGGGGAGGAGACCCAGTACTTC.

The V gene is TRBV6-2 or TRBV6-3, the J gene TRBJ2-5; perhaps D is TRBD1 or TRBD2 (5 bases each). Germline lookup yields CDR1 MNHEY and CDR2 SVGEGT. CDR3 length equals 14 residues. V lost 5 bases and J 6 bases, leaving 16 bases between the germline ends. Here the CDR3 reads CASSPRDPRKTQYF. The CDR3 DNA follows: TGTGCCAGCAGTCCACGGGACCCTCGGAAGACCCAGTACTTC.

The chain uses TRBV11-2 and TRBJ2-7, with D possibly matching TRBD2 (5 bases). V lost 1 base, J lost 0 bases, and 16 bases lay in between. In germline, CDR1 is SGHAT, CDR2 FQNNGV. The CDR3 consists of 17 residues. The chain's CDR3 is CASSLGSSFSSSYEQYF. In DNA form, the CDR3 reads TGTGCCAGCAGCTTAGGATCTAGCTTCTCGAGCTCCTACGAGCAGTACTTC.

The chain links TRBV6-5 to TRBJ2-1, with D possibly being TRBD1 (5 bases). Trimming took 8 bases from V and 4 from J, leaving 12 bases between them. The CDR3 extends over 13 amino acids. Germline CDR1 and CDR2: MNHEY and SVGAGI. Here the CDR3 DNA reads TGTGCCAGCGGCCTTCCAGGGTACAATGAGCAGTTCTTC. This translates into CASGLPGYNEQFF.